Listed below are T cell receptor beta chains from one sample, sequenced in a study of blood T cell repertoires in COVID-19. TCRdb's table, derived via immunoSEQ multiplex PCR, lists solely in-frame clones and lacks some. Of 90,000 to 120,000 clones in the sample, about four fifths are singletons; the top ten hold roughly 3.3%. Sequencing was carried out using peripheral blood. Every receptor here comes from a woman older than 75 with active or convalescent COVID-19. Each CDR3 is given with its conserved first and last residue.

>TRBJ2-3|TRBV27
CASSRAGRPDTQYF
>TRBJ2-7|TRBV5-5
CASSSAIPALYEQYF
>TRBJ2-3|TRBV19
CASSADSSTDTQYF
>TRBJ1-1|TRBV7-8
CASSLTGGAETEAFF
>TRBJ1-2|TRBV4-3
CASSQGTGIGYTF
>TRBJ2-3|TRBV9
CASSNLPGLAGGRTDTQYF
>TRBJ1-5|TRBV28
CATTQGNSNQPQHF
>TRBJ2-7|TRBV6-2/TRBV6-3
CASSYGGRAYEQYF
>TRBJ1-1|TRBV6-2/TRBV6-3
CASSFAKQGSIEAFF
>TRBJ2-2|TRBV5-1
CASSFGRANTGELFF
>TRBJ2-2|TRBV28
CASSLVATGDTGELFF
>TRBJ1-1|TRBV27
CASSFFTGGNTEAFF
>TRBJ1-5|TRBV19
CASSRAFNQPQHF
>TRBJ2-7|TRBV5-8
CASSLVGAEKQYF
>TRBJ1-2|TRBV9
CASSGGTQGAAYGYTF
>TRBJ1-6|TRBV4-3
CASSQENRVGSPLHF
>TRBJ1-2|TRBV9
CASSPADGLRFYGYTF
>TRBJ2-2|TRBV6-6
CASSPGGVGELFF
>TRBJ1-1|TRBV11-1
CASSSGQRRNTEAFF
>TRBJ1-3|TRBV18
CASSLIGTALSGNTIYF
>TRBJ2-1|TRBV28
CASSRGLAVDNEQFF
>TRBJ1-3|TRBV30
CAWNKGLTPSSGNTIYF
>TRBJ1-4|TRBV5-1
CASSTNGQDEKLFF
>TRBJ2-7|TRBV11-2
CASSHPGQGLYEQYF
>TRBJ1-1|TRBV6-5
CASSTPYENTEAFF
>TRBJ1-2|TRBV5-6
CASSRGQTNYGYTF
>TRBJ1-3|TRBV28
CAIRDFSGNTIYF
>TRBJ1-5|TRBV9
CASSVGTGLDLPQHF
>TRBJ2-1|TRBV7-2
CASSLVFKGGEQFF
>TRBJ2-7|TRBV28
CASSPSWDRGGYEQYF
>TRBJ1-4|TRBV7-9
CASTFGLEGEKLFF
>TRBJ2-7|TRBV6-2/TRBV6-3
CASSLLAGVSYEQYF
>TRBJ1-2|TRBV5-4
CASSLGWTETPYGYTF
>TRBJ1-4|TRBV4-1
CASSQLSQEEKLFF
>TRBJ1-1|TRBV24-1
CATRGGFNTEAFF
>TRBJ1-1|TRBV10-3
CAISREGGEVTEAFF
>TRBJ2-5|TRBV3-1/TRBV3-2
CASSPLLGAQYF
>TRBJ2-7|TRBV5-1
CASSLDQGVTGEQYF
>TRBJ1-4|TRBV5-1
CASSLTGGREKLFF
>TRBJ1-4|TRBV30
CAWSEDSYNEKLFF
>TRBJ2-2|TRBV2
CATASGGRVGELFF
>TRBJ1-2|TRBV5-1
CASSLGTGGAGYTF
>TRBJ1-1|TRBV5-6
CASSPRQGSTEAFF
>TRBJ2-3|TRBV5-8
CASSLGQGFTDTQYF
>TRBJ1-5|TRBV6-2/TRBV6-3
CASSKSGGQPQHF
>TRBJ1-1|TRBV27
CASHSYQGGDRNTEAFF
>TRBJ2-1|TRBV7-2
CASSPDSLPYNEQFF
>TRBJ2-1|TRBV30
CAWSRPRPSFTYNEQFF
>TRBJ2-5|TRBV19
CASSIGDRAGETQYF